Listed below are T cell receptor beta chains from one sample, sequenced in a study of T cell changes during pregnancy in multiple sclerosis. TCRdb keeps only in-frame clones here, not all; method: immunoSEQ multiplex PCR. Of tens of thousands of clones in the sample, 75% to 95% were seen once. The starting material was peripheral blood, obtained before pregnancy. The receptors were gathered from a female donor with multiple sclerosis, enrolled in a pregnancy study. Both conserved end residues are part of each CDR3. A D gene is named only where the DNA matches it firmly.

j_gene | v_gene | d_gene | CDR3nt | CDR3aa
TRBJ2-7 | TRBV27 | . | TGTGCCAGCGGCCCACAAGGGGGAGAGCAGTACTTC | CASGPQGGEQYF
TRBJ2-7 | TRBV5-1 | TRBD2 | TGCGCCAGCAGCTTGAGCGGGACTAGCCGCGAGCAGTACTTC | CASSLSGTSREQYF
TRBJ2-5 | TRBV7-9 | . | TGTGCCAGCAGAGCAGGAGAGACCCAGTACTTC | CASRAGETQYF
TRBJ2-7 | TRBV7-9 | TRBD2 | TGTGCCAGCAGCTTGACCGGGGGGACTAGCGGGATCTACGAGCAGTACTTC | CASSLTGGTSGIYEQYF
TRBJ2-7 | TRBV6-6 | TRBD1 | TGTGCCAGCAGCAATAAACCGGGACAGTATACCTACGAGCAGTACTTC | CASSNKPGQYTYEQYF
TRBJ2-7 | TRBV5-1 | TRBD1 | TGCGCCAGCAGCTTCCAGGGGGCAAGCTACGAGCAGTACTTC | CASSFQGASYEQYF
TRBJ1-1 | TRBV2 | . | TGTGCCAGCAGTCTAACGGACACGGGCACTGAAGCTTTCTTT | CASSLTDTGTEAFF
TRBJ2-5 | TRBV19 | . | TGTGCCAGTAGTATGCGACAAGAGACCCAGTACTTC | CASSMRQETQYF
TRBJ2-5 | TRBV27 | . | TGTGCCAGCAGTTCTACGTACCAAGAGACCCAGTACTTC | CASSSTYQETQYF
TRBJ1-5 | TRBV28 | . | TGTGCCAGCAGTTTCCCAGGGCCTTGGCAGCCCCAGCATTTT | CASSFPGPWQPQHF
TRBJ1-2 | TRBV7-9 | TRBD1 | TGTGCCAGCAGCCCCGGGACAGGGCACTATGGCTACACCTTC | CASSPGTGHYGYTF
TRBJ2-2 | TRBV5-4 | TRBD1 | TGTGCCAGCAGCCGGGGAAGGGGGCAGAACACCGGGGAGCTGTTTTTT | CASSRGRGQNTGELFF
TRBJ2-1 | TRBV2 | . | TGTGCCGCAGGGGCTAGCGGAGGGGGGCGGGGGCAGTTCTTC | CAAGASGGGRGQFF